The clone carrying this TCR beta chain was recorded a few times. Its target is not known. Every TCR beta cDNA library bore unique molecular identifiers. Each CDR3 protein gets one entry after TCRdb re-called the PCR reads with MiXCR. The table includes fewer than 600,000 distinct CDR3 sequences, around 40% detected once. The data were obtained in a study of post-analysis software for immune sequencing data. Overall study findings and caveats: With TRBV5-6, TRBV5-1 and TRBV20-1 included, a handful of TRBV segments were more frequent in patients than in controls.

Germline CDR1 and CDR2: LGHDT and YNNKEL (reference sequence). The CDR3 runs to 17 residues. V gave up 1 base and J gave up 2 bases, with 17 bases separating them. The sequencing input was blood. The rearrangement uses TRBV3-1 and TRBJ2-5; the D gene is possibly TRBD1 (6 bases). The sequence was obtained from a girl aged 5 to 17 with multiple sclerosis. The CDR3 spells CASSQGSGQGRQETQYF. CDR3 DNA sequence: TGTGCCAGCAGCCAAGGCTCGGGGCAGGGGCGACAAGAGACCCAGTACTTC.